Given below is one T cell receptor (beta chain) in context. In this sample, this clonotype turned up a few times. This clone's antigen is unknown. No base qualities exist here, and no much larger clone lies one base off it. The entry originates in a study of response to subunit inactivated influenza vaccine (dated by TCRdb to the late 2010s). A note on the overall study: Deep quantitative T cell receptor repertoire profiling was used in the study to track responses to a trivalent subunit inactivated influenza vaccine.

Trimming costs V 0 bases and J 4 bases, and their ends lie 10 bases apart. CDR1 is given as LNHNV and CDR2 as YYDKDF, both from the germline V gene (reference sequence). The CDR3 numbers 15 residues from cysteine through phenylalanine. CDR3 DNA is the only sequence kept; it has 45 bases, read in frame from the first base. The intended sense of this specimen's time point label: approximately 47 days after influenza vaccine administration. Results the study describes overall, beyond this receptor: The authors suggested that each seasonal influenza vaccination may recruit only a limited number of new T cells.

Libraries were built with RT-PCR. Sequencing was performed on an Illumina HiSeq 2500. The public reads were quality trimmed at Q25 with fastp and then assembled into clones with MiXCR by TCRdb, keeping productive beta chains. Duplicate CDR3 protein sequences are folded into a single record with the most common DNA and genes. Present in this sample are over 400,000 distinct CDR3 sequences, 10% to 15% of which were seen just once. About 12% of the sample rests with the top ten. The sequencing here drew on PBMCs from blood, taken more than 35 days after vaccination. The chain uses TRBV15 and TRBJ1-5; possibly the D gene is TRBD1, per 5 matching bases. This TCR derives from a man aged 45-65 years who received an inactivated influenza vaccine. Donor details come from another sample of the same person, matched by shared clones. The nucleotide sequence reads TGTGCCACCAGCAGAGATCCGCAGGGTAATCAGCCCCAGCATTTT. Translated, this gives CATSRDPQGNQPQHF. The CDR3 plus the reference TRBV15 and TRBJ1-5 genes for the other parts give the full variable domain: DAMVIQNPRYQVTQFGKPVTLSCSQTLNHNVMYWYQQKSSQAPKLLFHYYDKDFNNEADTPDNFQSRRPNTSFCFLDIRSPGLGDTAMYLCATSRDPQGNQPQHFGDGTRLSIL.